This TCR beta chain was sequenced for a study of blood T cell repertoires in COVID-19. Looking at the study overall: Material from acute and convalescent COVID-19 was sourced from the United States, Italy and Spain. In each case, the material was cDNA or gDNA derived from T cells, B-cell-depleted T cells, or PBMCs.

In the study's own analysis: The authors estimated nucleated cell counts from reference gene primer amplification. Clones were sequenced by immunoSEQ multiplex PCR, and TCRdb holds only the in-frame ones, with some missing. That table supplies the V and J calls and clone size; D and trimming were determined from the DNA. The repertoire holds 360,000 or so clones, with about 90% as singletons. Material: peripheral blood. This sequence originates from a man younger than 35 with active or convalescent COVID-19.

DNA of the CDR3: TGTGCCAGCAGCTTTGGACAGGGGGCGGCGGAGACCCAGTACTTC. Translation: CASSFGQGAAETQYF. This chain uses TRBV7-2 with TRBJ2-5, with 11 bases identical to TRBD1. The junction had 5 bases not matched to a gene; V was cut back by 3 bases and J by 5 bases. Germline V gene sequence: CDR1 SGHTA, CDR2 FQGNSA. This CDR3 region has 15 residues.